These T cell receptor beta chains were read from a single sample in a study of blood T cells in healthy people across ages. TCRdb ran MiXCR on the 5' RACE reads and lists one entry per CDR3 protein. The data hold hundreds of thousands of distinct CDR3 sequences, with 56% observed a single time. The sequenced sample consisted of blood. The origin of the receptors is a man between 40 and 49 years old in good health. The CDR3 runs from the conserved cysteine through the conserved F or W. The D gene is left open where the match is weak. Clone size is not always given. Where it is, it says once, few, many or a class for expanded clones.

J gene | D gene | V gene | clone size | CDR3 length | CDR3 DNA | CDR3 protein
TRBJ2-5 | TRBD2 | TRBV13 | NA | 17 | TGTGCCAGCAGCTCCCCAACCCGCGGGAGGGCCACGAATGAGCAGTACTTC | CASSSPTRGRATNEQYF
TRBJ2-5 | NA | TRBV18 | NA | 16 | TGTGCCAGCTCACCAGTCCAGGGCATGGATCAAGAGACCCAGTACTTC | CASSPVQGMDQETQYF
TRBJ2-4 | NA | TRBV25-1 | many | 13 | TGTGCCAGCAGTGATAGTACAGGGTACATTCAGTACTTC | CASSDSTGYIQYF
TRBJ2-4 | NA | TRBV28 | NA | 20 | TGTGCCAGCAGTTTAGGTCGACCCGGCGCAGGGTTACTAGCCAAAAACATTCAGTACTTC | CASSLGRPGAGLLAKNIQYF
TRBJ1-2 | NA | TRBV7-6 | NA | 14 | TGTGCCAGCAGCGCTACTACGCGTAACTATGGCTACACCTTC | CASSATTRNYGYTF
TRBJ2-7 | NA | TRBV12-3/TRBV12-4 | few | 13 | TGTGCCAGCCAGGCCCCCGGGACGTACGAGCAGTACTTC | CASQAPGTYEQYF
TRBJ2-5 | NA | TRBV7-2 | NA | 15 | TGTGCCAGCAGCCGCCGGGCAGGAAGCCAAGAGACCCAGTACTTC | CASSRRAGSQETQYF
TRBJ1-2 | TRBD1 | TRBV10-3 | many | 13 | TGTGCCATCAAAACGCAGGGGGACTATGGCTACACCTTC | CAIKTQGDYGYTF
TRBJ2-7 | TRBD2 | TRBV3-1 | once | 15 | TGTGCCAGCAGCCTGAGCGGGGAAGGCTCCTACGAGCAGTACTTC | CASSLSGEGSYEQYF
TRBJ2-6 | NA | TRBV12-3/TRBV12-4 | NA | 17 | TGTGCCAGCAGCCGCAGGAGGGCTCTTCTCTGGGCCAACGTCCTGACTTTC | CASSRRRALLWANVLTF
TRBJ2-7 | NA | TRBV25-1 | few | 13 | TGTGCCAGCAGTGAGGCGGGGTTCTACGAGCAGTACTTC | CASSEAGFYEQYF
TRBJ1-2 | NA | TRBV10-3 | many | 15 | TGTGCCACCCGACAGGATGTTACAGGGCGCGATGGCTACACCTTC | CATRQDVTGRDGYTF
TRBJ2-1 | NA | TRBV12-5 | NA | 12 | TGTGCTAGTGGTTTGGGGACAGATGAGCAGTTCTTC | CASGLGTDEQFF
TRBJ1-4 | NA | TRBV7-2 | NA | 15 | TGTGCCAGCAGAAGATCACAGAGCCCCTATGAAAAACTGTTTTTT | CASRRSQSPYEKLFF